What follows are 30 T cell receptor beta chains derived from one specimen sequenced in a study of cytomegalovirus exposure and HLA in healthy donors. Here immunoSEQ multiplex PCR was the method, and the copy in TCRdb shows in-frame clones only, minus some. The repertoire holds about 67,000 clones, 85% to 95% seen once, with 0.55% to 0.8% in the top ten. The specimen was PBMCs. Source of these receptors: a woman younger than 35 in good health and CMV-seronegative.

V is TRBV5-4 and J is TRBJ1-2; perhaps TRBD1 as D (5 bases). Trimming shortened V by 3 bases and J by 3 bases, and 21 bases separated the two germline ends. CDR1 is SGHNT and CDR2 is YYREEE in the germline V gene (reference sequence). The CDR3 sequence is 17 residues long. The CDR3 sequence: CASSSTGGRTDYYGYTF. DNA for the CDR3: TGTGCCAGCAGCTCCACCGGGGGTCGGACTGACTACTATGGCTACACCTTC.

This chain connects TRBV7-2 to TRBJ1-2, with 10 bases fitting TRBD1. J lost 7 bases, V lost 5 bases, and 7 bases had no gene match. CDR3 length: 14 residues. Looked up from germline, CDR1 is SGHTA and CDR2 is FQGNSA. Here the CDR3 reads CASSRNGQGGGYTF. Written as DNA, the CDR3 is TGTGCCAGCAGCCGGAATGGACAGGGGGGTGGCTACACCTTC.

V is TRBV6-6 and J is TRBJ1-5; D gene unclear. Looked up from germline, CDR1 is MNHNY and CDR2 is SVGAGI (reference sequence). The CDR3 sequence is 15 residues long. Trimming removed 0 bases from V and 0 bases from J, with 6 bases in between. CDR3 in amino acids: CASSYSPYSNQPQHF. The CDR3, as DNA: TGTGCCAGCAGTTACTCGCCCTATAGCAATCAGCCCCAGCATTTT.

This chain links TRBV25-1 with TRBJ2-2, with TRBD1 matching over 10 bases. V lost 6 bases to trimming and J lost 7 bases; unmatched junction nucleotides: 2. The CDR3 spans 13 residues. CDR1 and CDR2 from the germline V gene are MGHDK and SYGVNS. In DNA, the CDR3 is TGTGCCAGCAGGACAGGGGGCGGCGGGGAGCTGTTTTTT. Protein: CASRTGGGGELFF.

This chain's CDR3 is CASSPPGLTETNQPQHF. CDR3 nucleotide sequence: TGTGCCAGCAGCCCTCCAGGGTTAACAGAAACCAATCAGCCCCAGCATTTT. The chain is built from TRBV7-2 and TRBJ1-5; possibly TRBD1 for D (5 bases). Germline values: CDR1 SGHTA, CDR2 FQGNSA. The CDR3 sequence is 17 residues long. V lost 5 bases and J 3 bases, leaving 20 bases between the germline ends.

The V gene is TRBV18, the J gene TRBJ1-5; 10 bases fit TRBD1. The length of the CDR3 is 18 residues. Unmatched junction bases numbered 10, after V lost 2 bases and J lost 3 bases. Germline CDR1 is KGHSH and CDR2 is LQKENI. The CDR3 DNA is TGTGCCAGCTCACCATTTGGGACAGGGGTTAGCAACAATCAGCCCCAGCATTTT. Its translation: CASSPFGTGVSNNQPQHF.

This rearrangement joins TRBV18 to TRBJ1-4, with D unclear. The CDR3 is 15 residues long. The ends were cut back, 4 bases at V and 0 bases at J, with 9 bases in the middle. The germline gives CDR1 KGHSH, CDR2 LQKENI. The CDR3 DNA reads TGTGCCAGCTCACTTTCGAGAGCAACTAATGAAAAACTGTTTTTT. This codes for CASSLSRATNEKLFF.

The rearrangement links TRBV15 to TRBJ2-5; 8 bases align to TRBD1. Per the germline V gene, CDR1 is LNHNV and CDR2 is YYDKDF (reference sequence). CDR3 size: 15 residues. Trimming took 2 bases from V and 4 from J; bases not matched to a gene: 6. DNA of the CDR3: TGTGCCACCAGCAGAAACACAGGGGGAGGAGAGACCCAGTACTTC. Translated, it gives CATSRNTGGGETQYF.

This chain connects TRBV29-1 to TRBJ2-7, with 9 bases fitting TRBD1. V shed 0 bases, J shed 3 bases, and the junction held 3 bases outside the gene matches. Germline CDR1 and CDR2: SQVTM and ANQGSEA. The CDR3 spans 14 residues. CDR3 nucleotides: TGCAGCGTTGAAGATGGACAGGGGTTCTACGAGCAGTACTTC. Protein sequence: CSVEDGQGFYEQYF.

DNA for the CDR3: TGTGCCAGCAGCCAAGATAAGACTTTCAATTCACCCCTCCACTTT. It is translated as CASSQDKTFNSPLHF. This chain connects TRBV14 to TRBJ1-6, with D hard to call. Per germline, CDR1 SGHDN and CDR2 FVKESK. The CDR3 contains 15 residues. The V end lost 0 bases, the J end lost 7 bases, and 10 bases lay between the germline ends.

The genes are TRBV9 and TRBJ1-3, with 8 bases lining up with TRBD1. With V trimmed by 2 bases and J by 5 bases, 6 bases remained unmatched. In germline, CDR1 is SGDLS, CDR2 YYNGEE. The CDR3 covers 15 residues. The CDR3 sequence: CASSVTGDARNTIYF. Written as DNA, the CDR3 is TGTGCCAGCAGCGTGACAGGGGACGCGAGAAACACCATATATTTT.

DNA of the CDR3: TGTGCCAGCAGCCATGGGGCAGGCTACGAGCAGTACTTC. Protein sequence: CASSHGAGYEQYF. The J gene is TRBJ2-7, the V gene TRBV5-4, with D possibly matching TRBD1 (5 bases). CDR1 SGHNT and CDR2 YYREEE come from the germline V gene (reference sequence). The germline V and J ends were trimmed by 4 bases and 3 bases, with 11 bases remaining between them. The CDR3 has 13 residues.

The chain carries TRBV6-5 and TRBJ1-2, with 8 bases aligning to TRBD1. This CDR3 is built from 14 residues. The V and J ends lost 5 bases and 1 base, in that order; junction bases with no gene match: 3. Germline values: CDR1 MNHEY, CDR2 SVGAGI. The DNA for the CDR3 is TGTGCCAGCAGTCGGACAGGGTTTAACTATGGCTACACCTTC. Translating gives CASSRTGFNYGYTF.

This CDR3 reads CASSFAGIKYF. The DNA of the CDR3 is TGTGCCAGCAGTTTCGCAGGGATCAAGTACTTC. The rearrangement links TRBV28 to TRBJ2-7; a weak D match, TRBD1 (5 bases). This CDR3 region has 11 residues. V was trimmed by 3 bases and J by 11 bases, leaving 11 bases between them. The germline CDR1 and CDR2 sequences are MDHEN and SYDVKM. The full variable domain, in which reference TRBV28 and TRBJ2-7 provide the parts outside the CDR3, is DVKVTQSSRYLVKRTGEKVFLECVQDMDHENMFWYRQDPGLGLRLIYFSYDVKMKEKGDIPEGYSVSREKKERFSLILESASTNQTSMYLCASSFAGIKYFGPGTRLTVT.

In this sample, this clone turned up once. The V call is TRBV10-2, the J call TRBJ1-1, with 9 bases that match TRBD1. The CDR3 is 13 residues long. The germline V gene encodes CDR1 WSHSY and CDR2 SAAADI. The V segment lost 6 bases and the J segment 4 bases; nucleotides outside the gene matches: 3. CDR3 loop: CASSVTGGTEAFF. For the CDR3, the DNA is TGCGCCAGCAGCGTGACAGGGGGCACTGAAGCTTTCTTT.

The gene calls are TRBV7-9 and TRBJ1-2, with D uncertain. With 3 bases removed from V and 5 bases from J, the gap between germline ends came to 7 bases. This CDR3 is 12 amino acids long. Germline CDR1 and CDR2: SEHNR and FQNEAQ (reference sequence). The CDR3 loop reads CASSFDKYGYTF. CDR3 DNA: TGTGCCAGCAGCTTCGACAAATATGGCTACACCTTC.

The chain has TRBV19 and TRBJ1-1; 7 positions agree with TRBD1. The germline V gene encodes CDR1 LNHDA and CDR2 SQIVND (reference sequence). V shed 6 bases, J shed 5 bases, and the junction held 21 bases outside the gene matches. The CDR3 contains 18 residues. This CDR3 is CASSIMPGQRSPRTEAFF. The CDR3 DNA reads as TGTGCCAGTAGCATAATGCCGGGACAGAGATCCCCCAGGACTGAAGCTTTCTTT.

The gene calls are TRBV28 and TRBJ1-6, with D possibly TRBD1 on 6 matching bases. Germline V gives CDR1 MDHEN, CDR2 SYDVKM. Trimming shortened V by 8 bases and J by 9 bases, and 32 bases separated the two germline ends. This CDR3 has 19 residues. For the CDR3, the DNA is TGTGCCAGCGACTCATCCTCCTTCGTACAGGGAATCCTCCGTTCACCCCTCCACTTT. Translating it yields CASDSSSFVQGILRSPLHF. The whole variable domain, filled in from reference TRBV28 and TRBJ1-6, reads DVKVTQSSRYLVKRTGEKVFLECVQDMDHENMFWYRQDPGLGLRLIYFSYDVKMKEKGDIPEGYSVSREKKERFSLILESASTNQTSMYLCASDSSSFVQGILRSPLHFGNGTRLTVT.

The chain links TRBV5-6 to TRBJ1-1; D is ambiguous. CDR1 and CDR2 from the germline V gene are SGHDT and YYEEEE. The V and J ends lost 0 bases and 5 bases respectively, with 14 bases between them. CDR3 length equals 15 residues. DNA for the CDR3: TGTGCCAGCAGCTTGGTGTGGAAGCCGGAGACTGAAGCTTTCTTT. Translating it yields CASSLVWKPETEAFF.

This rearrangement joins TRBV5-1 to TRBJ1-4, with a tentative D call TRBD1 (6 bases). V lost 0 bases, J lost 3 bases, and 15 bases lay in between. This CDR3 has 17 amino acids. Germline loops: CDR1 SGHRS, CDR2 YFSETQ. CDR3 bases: TGCGCCAGCAGCTTGGGGGGGGGCTGGTCCCCTAATGAAAAACTGTTTTTT. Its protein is CASSLGGGWSPNEKLFF.

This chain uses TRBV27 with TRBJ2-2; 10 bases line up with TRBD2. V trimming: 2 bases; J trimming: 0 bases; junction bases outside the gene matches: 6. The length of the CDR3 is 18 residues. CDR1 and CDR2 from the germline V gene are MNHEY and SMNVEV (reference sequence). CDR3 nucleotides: TGTGCCAGCAGTTTACGGCTAGCGGGGGCCACGAACACCGGGGAGCTGTTTTTT. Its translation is CASSLRLAGATNTGELFF.

The CDR3, as DNA: TGTGCCAGTAGTCCTTACAGCGGCGAGCAGTACTTC. Translating gives CASSPYSGEQYF. This chain links TRBV19 with TRBJ2-7; tentatively, D is TRBD2 (5 bases). The CDR3 extends over 12 amino acids. V was cut by 5 bases and J by 6 bases, with 11 bases left in between. Germline V CDR1 and CDR2: LNHDA, SQIVND (reference sequence). Complete variable domain (other parts from reference TRBV19 and TRBJ2-7): DGGITQSPKYLFRKEGQNVTLSCEQNLNHDAMYWYRQDPGQGLRLIYYSQIVNDFQKGDIAEGYSVSREKKESFPLTVTSAQKNPTAFYLCASSPYSGEQYFGPGTRLTVT.

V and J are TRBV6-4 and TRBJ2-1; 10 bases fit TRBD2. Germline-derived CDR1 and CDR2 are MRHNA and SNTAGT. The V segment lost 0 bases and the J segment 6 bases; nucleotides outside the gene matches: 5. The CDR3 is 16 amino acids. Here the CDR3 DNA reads TGTGCCAGCAGTGACTCTAGCGGGGGGCCAGTCAATGAGCAGTTCTTC. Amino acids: CASSDSSGGPVNEQFF.

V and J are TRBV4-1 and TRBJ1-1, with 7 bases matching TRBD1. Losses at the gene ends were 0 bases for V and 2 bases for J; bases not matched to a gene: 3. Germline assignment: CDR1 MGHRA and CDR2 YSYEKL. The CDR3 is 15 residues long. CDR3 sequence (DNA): TGCGCCAGCAGCCAAGAAGGACAGGTTAACACTGAAGCTTTCTTT. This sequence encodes CASSQEGQVNTEAFF.

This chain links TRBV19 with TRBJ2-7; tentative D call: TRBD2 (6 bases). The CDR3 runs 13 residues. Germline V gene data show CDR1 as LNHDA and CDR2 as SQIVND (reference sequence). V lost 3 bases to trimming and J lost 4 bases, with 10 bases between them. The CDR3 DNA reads TGTGCCAGTAGTATGGGGGGTTTGTACGAGCAGTACTTC. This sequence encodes CASSMGGLYEQYF. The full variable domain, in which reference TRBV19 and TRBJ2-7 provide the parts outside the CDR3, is DGGITQSPKYLFRKEGQNVTLSCEQNLNHDAMYWYRQDPGQGLRLIYYSQIVNDFQKGDIAEGYSVSREKKESFPLTVTSAQKNPTAFYLCASSMGGLYEQYFGPGTRLTVT.

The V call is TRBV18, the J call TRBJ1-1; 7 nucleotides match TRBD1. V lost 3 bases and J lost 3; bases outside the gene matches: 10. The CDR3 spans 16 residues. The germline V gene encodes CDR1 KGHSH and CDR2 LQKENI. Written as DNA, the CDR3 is TGTGCCAGCTCACCGGACGACAGGGTGACAGACACTGAAGCTTTCTTT. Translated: CASSPDDRVTDTEAFF.

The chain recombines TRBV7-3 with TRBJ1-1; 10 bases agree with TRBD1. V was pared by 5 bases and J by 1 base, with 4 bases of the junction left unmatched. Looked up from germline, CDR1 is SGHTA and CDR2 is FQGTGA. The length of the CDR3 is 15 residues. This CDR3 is CASSMTGGGNTEAFF. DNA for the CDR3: TGTGCCAGCAGCATGACAGGGGGCGGGAACACTGAAGCTTTCTTT.

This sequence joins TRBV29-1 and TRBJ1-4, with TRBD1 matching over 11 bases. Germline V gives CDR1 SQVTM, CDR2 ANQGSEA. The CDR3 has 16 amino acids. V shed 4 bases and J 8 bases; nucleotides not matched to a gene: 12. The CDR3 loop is CSVGGGQGALKEKLFF. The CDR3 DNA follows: TGCAGCGTTGGAGGTGGACAGGGGGCTTTGAAGGAAAAACTGTTTTTT.

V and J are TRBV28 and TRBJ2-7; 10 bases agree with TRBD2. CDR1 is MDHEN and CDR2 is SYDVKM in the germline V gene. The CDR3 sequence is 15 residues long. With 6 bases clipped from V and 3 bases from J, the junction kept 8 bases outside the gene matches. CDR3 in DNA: TGTGCCAGCAGGATTAGCGGGGGGCTCCGCTACGAGCAGTACTTC. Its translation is CASRISGGLRYEQYF.

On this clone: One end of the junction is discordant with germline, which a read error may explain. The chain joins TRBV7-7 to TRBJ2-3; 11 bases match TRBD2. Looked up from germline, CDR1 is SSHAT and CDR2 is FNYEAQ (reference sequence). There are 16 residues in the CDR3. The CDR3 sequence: CASSLTSGGGADTQYF. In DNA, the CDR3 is TGTGCTAGCAGCTTAACTAGCGGGGGTGGAGCAGATACGCAGTATTTT.